This T cell receptor beta chain was documented in a study of T cell responses to AZD1222 COVID-19 vaccine. Study-level findings and limits: Of spike-specific TCRs, nearly half reportedly target regions left unmutated in variants.

Of note for this clone: Antigen unknown.

The length of the CDR3 is 14 residues. The germline V gene encodes CDR1 ENHRY and CDR2 SYGVKD. V was pared by 5 bases and J by 7 bases, with 18 bases between. Clones were sequenced by immunoSEQ multiplex PCR, and TCRdb holds only the in-frame ones, with some missing. In the table there are some 89,000 clones, about nine tenths of which are singletons. This material consisted of peripheral blood, taken on day 0 of AZD1222 vaccination. The chain uses TRBV10-3 and TRBJ2-7; possible D gene TRBD2, 5 bases. The source of this sequence is an adult in good health. The CDR3 DNA follows: TGTGCCATCAGTTCCCCCGAAAGATCGGGAGAGCAGTACTTC. Its protein is CAISSPERSGEQYF.